This entry is about one T cell receptor beta chain. No antigen is known for it. No quality values exist for individual bases; no much larger clone is one base distant. TCRbeta CDR3 regions were amplified from genomic DNA by means of the immunoSEQ Assay, a bias-controlled multiplex PCR. On the study's bioinformatics: Within the assay, amplification of reference gene primers was used to estimate how many nucleated cells each sample contained. Sequence reads were collapsed and filtered to measure the absolute abundance of every unique TCRbeta CDR3 rearrangement. For each sample, productive Simpson clonality was calculated as the square root of Simpson's diversity index over productive rearrangements. TCRdb re-hosts the immuneACCESS table, in-frame sequences only. Its copies lack some clones; in the studies checked, an unresolved V gene accounts for under half of them, and the cause for the rest is not known. That table furnishes V, J and clone size, whereas the DNA furnished D and trimming. The sample contains 240,000 or so clones, roughly nine tenths of them found a single time. Roughly 6.3% of the sample is held by the ten biggest clonotypes.

The CDR3 runs 16 amino acids, cysteine and phenylalanine included. The kept DNA is CDR3 alone, 48 bases in frame from the first base. Between the V and J ends, shortened by 0 bases and 1 base respectively, the junction contains 13 bases. Taken from the germline V gene, the CDR1 and CDR2 loops are SGHRS and YFSETQ. This specimen belongs to a study of blood T cell repertoires in COVID-19 (dated by TCRdb to about 2020). Looking at the study overall: Samples covering the acute and convalescent phases of COVID-19 were provided by collaborators in the United States, Italy and Spain. Samples came from the ongoing ImmuneRACE study (first 160 participants) plus 1,254 subjects from 6 global collaborators. The material from the prospective study consisted of cDNA or gDNA derived from T cells, B-cell-depleted T cells, or PBMCs. Nearly every sample came with metadata listing a de-identified subject ID, COVID-19 status, age in years and sex. Where HLA class I and class II types were available, the types were taken from metadata supplied by the sample provider, not from assay-based typing. The repertoires were made available in a free public database intended to serve as a resource for research on the immune response to SARS-CoV-2. Subjects who had been exposed to COVID-19, were actively infected with it, or had recovered from it provided the deeply sampled blood TCRbeta repertoires that made up the dataset. Findings and caveats that apply to the study as a whole: The quantity of clinical and demographic metadata differed by source and by participant and was supplied without curation.

Collaborating institutions collected whole blood in K2EDTA tubes following their own protocols. For TCRbeta analysis, collaborators shipped samples as frozen whole blood, isolated PBMCs, or DNA extracted from either of those sample types. The source is a man aged 55 to 70 with acute or convalescent COVID-19. The sample consisted of peripheral blood. Recombination linked TRBV5-1 to TRBJ1-1; confidence is insufficient to name the D gene. The nucleotides are TGCGCCAGCAGCTTGGATAGGGTCAGCGGGAACACTGAAGCTTTCTTT. It encodes CASSLDRVSGNTEAFF.